This T cell receptor (beta chain) was recorded in a study of blood T cell repertoires in COVID-19. Overall study: Researchers got acute and convalescent COVID-19 samples from the United States, Italy and Spain. Sample material is recorded as cDNA or gDNA derived from T cells, B-cell-depleted T cells, or PBMCs.

As handled by the study authors: Using reference gene primer amplification, nucleated cell counts were estimated. Profiling relied on immunoSEQ multiplex PCR, and the TCRdb table lists in-frame clones only, not all of them. Clonal size and the V and J genes are those of that table, whereas D and trimming came from the DNA. The profile shows roughly 75,000 clones, roughly 77% of them singletons. The CDR3 has 15 residues. Germline values: CDR1 SGHTA, CDR2 FQGNSA. The ends were cut back, 1 base at V and 4 bases at J, with 11 bases in the middle. The sequenced sample was peripheral blood. The receptor comes from a woman aged 70-85 years with acute or convalescent COVID-19. The gene calls are TRBV7-2 and TRBJ1-3; D remains unclear. CDR3 DNA sequence: TGTGCCAGCAGCTTAGATCCGGGTGGGGGAAACACCATATATTTT. It yields the protein CASSLDPGGGNTIYF.